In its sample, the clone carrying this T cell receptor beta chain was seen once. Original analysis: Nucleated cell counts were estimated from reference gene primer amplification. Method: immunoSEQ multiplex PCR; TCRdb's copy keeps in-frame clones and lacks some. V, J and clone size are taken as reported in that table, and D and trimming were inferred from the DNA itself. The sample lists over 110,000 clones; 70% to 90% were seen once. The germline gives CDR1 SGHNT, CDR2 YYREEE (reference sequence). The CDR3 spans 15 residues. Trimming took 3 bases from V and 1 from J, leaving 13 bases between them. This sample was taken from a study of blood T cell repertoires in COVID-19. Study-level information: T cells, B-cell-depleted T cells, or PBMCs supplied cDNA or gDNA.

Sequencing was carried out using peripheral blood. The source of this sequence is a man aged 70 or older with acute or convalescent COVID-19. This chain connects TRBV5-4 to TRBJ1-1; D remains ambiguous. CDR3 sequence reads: CASSSVEATNTEAFF. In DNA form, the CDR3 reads TGTGCCAGCAGCTCGGTAGAGGCGACGAACACTGAAGCTTTCTTT.